Sequencing of this T cell receptor (beta chain) was carried out in a study of identical twins. General study points: Those out-of-frame alpha sequences shared by twins showed an excess of low generation probability.

MiXCR was run by TCRdb on the 5' RACE reads, yielding one entry per CDR3 protein. The table lists 1.5 million or so distinct CDR3 sequences, about 30% of them singletons. This clonotype occurred a few times. Its matching antigen is unknown. Germline lookup yields CDR1 DFQATT and CDR2 SNEGSKA (reference sequence). The CDR3 extends over 14 amino acids. The V call is TRBV20-1, the J call TRBJ2-4; D is possibly TRBD1 (6 bases). The J call may be incorrect, as the DNA end agrees better with TRBJ2-7. Sequencing was performed on cord blood. The origin of this receptor is a newborn girl in good health. The CDR3 nucleotides are TGCAGTGCTAGAGACGGAAAAAAAGGGGGCGAGCAGTACTTC. Translated: CSARDGKKGGEQYF.